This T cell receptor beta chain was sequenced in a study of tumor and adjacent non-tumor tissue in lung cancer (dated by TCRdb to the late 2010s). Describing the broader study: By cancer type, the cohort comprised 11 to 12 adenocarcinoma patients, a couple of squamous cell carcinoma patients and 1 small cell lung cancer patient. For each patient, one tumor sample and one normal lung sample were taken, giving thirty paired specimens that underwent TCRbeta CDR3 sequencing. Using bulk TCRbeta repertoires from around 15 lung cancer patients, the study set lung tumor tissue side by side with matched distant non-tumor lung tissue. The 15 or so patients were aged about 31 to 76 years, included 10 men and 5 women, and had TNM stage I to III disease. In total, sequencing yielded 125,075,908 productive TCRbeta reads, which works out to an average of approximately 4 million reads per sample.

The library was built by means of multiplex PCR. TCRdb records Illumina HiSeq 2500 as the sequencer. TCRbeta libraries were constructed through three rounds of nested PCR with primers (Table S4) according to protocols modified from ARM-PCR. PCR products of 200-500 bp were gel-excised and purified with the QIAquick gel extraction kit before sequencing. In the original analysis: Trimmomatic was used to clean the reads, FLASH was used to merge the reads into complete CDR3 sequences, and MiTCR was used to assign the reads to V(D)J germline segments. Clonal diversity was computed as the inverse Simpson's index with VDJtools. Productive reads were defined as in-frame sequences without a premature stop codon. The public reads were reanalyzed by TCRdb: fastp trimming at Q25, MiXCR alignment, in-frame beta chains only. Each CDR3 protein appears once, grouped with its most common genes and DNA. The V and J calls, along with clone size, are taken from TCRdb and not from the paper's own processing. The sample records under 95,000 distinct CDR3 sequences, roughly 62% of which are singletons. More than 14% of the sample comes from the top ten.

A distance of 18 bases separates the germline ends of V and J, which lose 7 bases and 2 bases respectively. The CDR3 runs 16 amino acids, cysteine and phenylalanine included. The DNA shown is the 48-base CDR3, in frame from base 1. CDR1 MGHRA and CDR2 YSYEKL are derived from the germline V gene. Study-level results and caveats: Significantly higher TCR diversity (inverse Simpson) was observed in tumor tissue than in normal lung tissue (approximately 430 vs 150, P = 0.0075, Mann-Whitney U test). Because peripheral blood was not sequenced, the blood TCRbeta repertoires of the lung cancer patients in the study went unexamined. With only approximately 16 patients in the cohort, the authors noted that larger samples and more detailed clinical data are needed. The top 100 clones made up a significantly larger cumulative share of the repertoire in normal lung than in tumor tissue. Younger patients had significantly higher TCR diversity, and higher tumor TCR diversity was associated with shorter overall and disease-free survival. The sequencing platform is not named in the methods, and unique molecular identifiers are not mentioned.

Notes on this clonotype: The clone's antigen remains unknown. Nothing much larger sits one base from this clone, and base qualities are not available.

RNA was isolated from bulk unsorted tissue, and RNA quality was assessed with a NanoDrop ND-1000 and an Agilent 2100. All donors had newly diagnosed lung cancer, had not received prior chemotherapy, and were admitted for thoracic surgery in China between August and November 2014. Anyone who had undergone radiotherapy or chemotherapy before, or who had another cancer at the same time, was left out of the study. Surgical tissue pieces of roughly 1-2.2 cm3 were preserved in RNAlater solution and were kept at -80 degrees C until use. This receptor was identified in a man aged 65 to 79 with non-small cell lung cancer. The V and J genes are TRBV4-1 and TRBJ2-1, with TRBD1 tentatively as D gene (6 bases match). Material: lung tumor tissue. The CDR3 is CASNYEGETTYNEQFF. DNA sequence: TGCGCCAGCAACTATGAGGGGGAGACTACCTACAATGAGCAGTTCTTC.